The T cell receptor (beta chain) under discussion was sequenced for a study of long-term antiretroviral therapy in people with HIV. The assay, immunoSEQ v3.0, was run at survey level. The protocol was immunoSEQ multiplex PCR, while the TCRdb copy is restricted to in-frame clones and leaves out a portion. Here the sample spans roughly 40,000 clones, 86% being singletons. This CDR3 region has 15 residues. CDR1 is SGHVS and CDR2 is FQNEAQ in the germline V gene. Trimming cost V 3 bases and J 2 bases; bases outside gene matches: 4. The chain joins TRBV7-8 to TRBJ2-3, with TRBD1 matching over 8 bases. The starting material was unsorted PBMCs, obtained 1.2 years after starting antiretroviral therapy. This clonotype was sampled from a woman in her forties or fifties with HIV. DNA of the CDR3: TGTGCCAGCAGCTTCCGGGACAGGATCACAGATACGCAGTATTTT. Its translation is CASSFRDRITDTQYF.